Listed below are T cell receptor beta chains from one sample, sequenced in a study of blood T cell repertoires in COVID-19. The assay was immunoSEQ multiplex PCR, and TCRdb's table has in-frame clones only and misses some. The sample records more than 300,000 clones, about 91% being singletons. Sequencing input: peripheral blood. The receptor source for this set is a woman aged 30 to 39 with COVID-19, enrolled during active disease. Both conserved end residues are part of each CDR3. D genes are given only for firm matches. Expanded clones are given a class, and other clones once, few, many or no size at all.

>TRBV6-5|.|.|TRBJ1-3
TGTGCCAGCAGTTACTCGATGTACTCAACCGGAAACACCATATATTTT
CASSYSMYSTGNTIYF
>TRBV19|.|.|TRBJ1-1
TGTGCCAGTAGTATAGGGGCAGGCGTGAACACTGAAGCTTTCTTT
CASSIGAGVNTEAFF
>TRBV7-9|.|TRBD1|TRBJ1-6
TGTGCCAGCAGTCCCGGGACAGGGGGCTCCTATAATTCACCCCTCCACTTT
CASSPGTGGSYNSPLHF
>TRBV2|.|.|TRBJ2-2
TGTGCCAGCAGTGCGAGCGGACCCGGGAGCACCGGGGAGCTGTTTTTT
CASSASGPGSTGELFF
>TRBV6-5|once|.|TRBJ1-1
TGTGCCAGCAGTTTAAAAGTTGTCGCCGCGGGCGGTGAAGCTTTCTTT
CASSLKVVAAGGEAFF
>TRBV27|.|TRBD2|TRBJ2-1
TGTGCCAGCAAACAGCGGGGGGTTATCTACAATGAGCAGTTCTTC
CASKQRGVIYNEQFF
>TRBV4-2|.|.|TRBJ1-1
TGTGCCAGCAGCCAAGATTATGAAGCTTTCTTT
CASSQDYEAFF
>TRBV2|.|.|TRBJ2-1
TGTGCCAGCTACGGGGTTTCCTACAATGAGCAGTTCTTC
CASYGVSYNEQFF
>TRBV19|.|.|TRBJ1-2
TGTGCCAGTAGTATATGGGGCCAGGGAGGGGATGGCTACACCTTC
CASSIWGQGGDGYTF
>TRBV15|.|TRBD1|TRBJ1-2
TGTGCCACCAGAACCCTTCCGGGACAGGGGAACTATGGCTACACCTTC
CATRTLPGQGNYGYTF
>TRBV3-1/TRBV3-2|.|TRBD2|TRBJ2-5
TGTGCCAGCAGCCAGCATAGACTAGCGGAGGAGACCCAGTACTTC
CASSQHRLAEETQYF
>TRBV4-2|.|TRBD1|TRBJ2-2
TGTGCCAGCAGCCAGACAGGGCCCGGGGAGCTGTTTTTT
CASSQTGPGELFF
>TRBV18|.|.|TRBJ1-5
TGTGCCAGCTCACCACGGGCAGGGATCAATCAGCCCCAGCATTTT
CASSPRAGINQPQHF
>TRBV2|.|.|TRBJ1-5
TGTGCCAGCAGTGGTAATAGCAATCAGCCCCAGCATTTT
CASSGNSNQPQHF
>TRBV11-2|.|.|TRBJ1-1
TGTGCCACCCTTCGGGAGGGAAGATCCACTGAAGCTTTCTTT
CATLREGRSTEAFF
>TRBV2|.|TRBD1|TRBJ1-2
TGTGCCAGGCAGGGGGACTCGGACGTCTATGGCTACACCTTC
CARQGDSDVYGYTF
>TRBV7-2|.|.|TRBJ2-1
TGTGCCAGCAGCGTCGTTTACAGTTCCTACAATGAGCAGTTCTTC
CASSVVYSSYNEQFF
>TRBV11-3|.|TRBD2|TRBJ2-7
TGTGCCAGCAGCTTAGATTTAGCGGGGGCCTCCTACGAGCAGTACTTC
CASSLDLAGASYEQYF
>TRBV7-4|.|TRBD1|TRBJ1-3
TGTGCCAGCAGCTTAGGGACAGGGGAGAAGGCCGGAAACACCATATATTTT
CASSLGTGEKAGNTIYF
>TRBV5-5|few|.|TRBJ1-5
TGTGCCAGCAGCTTGGCCCTCCAGGCCTTTTTGGATCAGCCCCAGCATTTT
CASSLALQAFLDQPQHF
>TRBV3-1/TRBV3-2|.|.|TRBJ1-2
TGTGCCAGCAGCCAAGATCCCAACTTTGATGGCTACACCTTC
CASSQDPNFDGYTF
>TRBV9|.|.|TRBJ2-1
TGTGCCAGCAGTCAGACTCCCCTAGAGCAGTTCTTC
CASSQTPLEQFF
>TRBV5-1|.|.|TRBJ2-7
TGCGCCAGCAGCCAGGACAGCTCCTACGAGCAGTACTTC
CASSQDSSYEQYF
>TRBV5-6|.|.|TRBJ1-1
TGTGCCAGCAGCTTCTTTGCTAGGTCTGAAGCTTTCTTT
CASSFFARSEAFF
>TRBV2|.|.|TRBJ1-1
TGTGCCAGCACTCTAGAGCTGAACACTGAAGCTTTCTTT
CASTLELNTEAFF
>TRBV5-1|.|TRBD2|TRBJ2-1
TGCGCCAGCAGCACCAGCGGGGGCGAATACAATGAGCAGTTCTTC
CASSTSGGEYNEQFF
>TRBV5-4|.|TRBD2|TRBJ2-1
TGTGCCTACGCGGGGGGGGTTAAATATGAGCAGTTCTTC
CAYAGGVKYEQFF
>TRBV7-2|.|TRBD1|TRBJ2-1
TGTGCCAGCAGCCGGACAGGGGGTGGGTACAATGAGCAGTTCTTC
CASSRTGGGYNEQFF
>TRBV19|.|TRBD1|TRBJ2-2
TGTGCCAGTCTCCTCCCCTTCGCCGGGACAGGGACCGGGGAGCTGTTTTTT
CASLLPFAGTGTGELFF
>TRBV5-1|.|TRBD2|TRBJ2-1
TGCGCCAGCAGCTTGTTACTAGCGGGGGACAACAATGAGCAGTTCTTC
CASSLLLAGDNNEQFF
>TRBV10-2|.|.|TRBJ2-5
TGCGCCAGCAGCCACCCCCGGGGTCCAAAAGAGACCCAGTACTTC
CASSHPRGPKETQYF
>TRBV9|.|.|TRBJ2-2
TGTGCCAGCAGCGTAGGGGATAGCGCGCTCTTGGAGCTGTTTTTT
CASSVGDSALLELFF
>TRBV5-3|.|TRBD1|TRBJ1-4
TGTGCCAGAAGCTTAGACAGGGGACGGCCAATAAATGAAAAACTGTTTTTT
CARSLDRGRPINEKLFF
>TRBV27|.|TRBD2|TRBJ2-1
TGTGCCAGCAGTTTATCGGGGGGGTTAAAGAATGAGCAGTTCTTC
CASSLSGGLKNEQFF
>TRBV7-2|.|.|TRBJ2-5
TGTGCCAGCAGCTCAATTCTATACCAAGAGACCCAGTACTTC
CASSSILYQETQYF
>TRBV9|.|TRBD1|TRBJ1-4
TGTGCCAGCAGCGTAGAAGGGGGCTCGGAAAAACTGTTTTTT
CASSVEGGSEKLFF
>TRBV6-1|.|.|TRBJ1-4
TGTGCCAGCAGTGAAGCCTGGGATCGTAGGGGTGAAAAACTGTTTTTT
CASSEAWDRRGEKLFF
>TRBV9|.|TRBD1|TRBJ2-7
TGTGCCAGCAGCGTAGGGATCGGGACAGGGTCCTACGAGCAGTACTTC
CASSVGIGTGSYEQYF
>TRBV5-1|.|.|TRBJ1-3
TGCGCCAGCAGCCTAACAGGGACTGGAAACACCATATATTTT
CASSLTGTGNTIYF
>TRBV7-8|.|.|TRBJ1-1
TGTGCCAGCAGCTTAGGCGGGGGTAACGGAGCTTTCTTT
CASSLGGGNGAFF
>TRBV27|few|.|TRBJ1-2
TGTGCCAGCAGTTTATTCGGCAGGAACTATGGCTACACCTTC
CASSLFGRNYGYTF
>TRBV30|.|.|TRBJ2-1
TGTGCCTGGAGCGGAGGGGATTACAATGAGCAGTTCTTC
CAWSGGDYNEQFF
>TRBV19|.|.|TRBJ2-2
TGTGCCAGTAGTATGTACCGGGGGACCGGGGAGCTGTTTTTT
CASSMYRGTGELFF
>TRBV11-2|.|.|TRBJ1-3
TGTGCCAGCACCAACCCTTGGAGCTCTGGAAACACCATATATTTT
CASTNPWSSGNTIYF
>TRBV6-6|.|.|TRBJ2-4
TGTGCCAGCAGCCCGTTACCTCATCGGGGCAAAAACATTCAGTACTTC
CASSPLPHRGKNIQYF
>TRBV20-1|.|.|TRBJ1-5
TGCAGTGCTACTGAGGGAGCAGGGGTGGGCAATCAGCCCCAGCATTTT
CSATEGAGVGNQPQHF
>TRBV9|.|.|TRBJ2-5
TGTGCCAGCAGCGTAGGACTAGGCCAAGAGACCCAGTACTTC
CASSVGLGQETQYF
>TRBV19|.|.|TRBJ1-6
TGTGCCAGTAGTATAGAAGGAGATAATTCACCCCTCCACTTT
CASSIEGDNSPLHF
>TRBV5-6|.|.|TRBJ2-2
TGTGCCAGCAGCACGCCGGGAACCACCGGGGAGCTGTTTTTT
CASSTPGTTGELFF
>TRBV29-1|.|.|TRBJ2-1
TGCAGCGTTGAGTTTCCAGGGGGGTTATACAATGAGCAGTTCTTC
CSVEFPGGLYNEQFF
>TRBV7-9|.|.|TRBJ1-2
TGTGCCAGCAGCTTAACAGACAGTCACGTCAATGGCTACACCTTC
CASSLTDSHVNGYTF